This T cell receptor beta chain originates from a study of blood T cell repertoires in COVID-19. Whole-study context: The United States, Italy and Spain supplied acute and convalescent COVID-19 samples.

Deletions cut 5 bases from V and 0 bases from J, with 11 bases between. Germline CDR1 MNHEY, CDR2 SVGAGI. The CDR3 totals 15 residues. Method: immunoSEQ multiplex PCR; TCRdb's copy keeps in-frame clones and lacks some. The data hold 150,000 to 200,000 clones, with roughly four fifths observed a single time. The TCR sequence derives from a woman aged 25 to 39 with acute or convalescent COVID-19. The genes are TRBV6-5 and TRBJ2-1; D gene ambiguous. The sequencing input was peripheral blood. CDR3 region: CASSTWAGSYNEQFF. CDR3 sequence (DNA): TGTGCCAGCAGTACGTGGGCTGGCTCCTACAATGAGCAGTTCTTC.